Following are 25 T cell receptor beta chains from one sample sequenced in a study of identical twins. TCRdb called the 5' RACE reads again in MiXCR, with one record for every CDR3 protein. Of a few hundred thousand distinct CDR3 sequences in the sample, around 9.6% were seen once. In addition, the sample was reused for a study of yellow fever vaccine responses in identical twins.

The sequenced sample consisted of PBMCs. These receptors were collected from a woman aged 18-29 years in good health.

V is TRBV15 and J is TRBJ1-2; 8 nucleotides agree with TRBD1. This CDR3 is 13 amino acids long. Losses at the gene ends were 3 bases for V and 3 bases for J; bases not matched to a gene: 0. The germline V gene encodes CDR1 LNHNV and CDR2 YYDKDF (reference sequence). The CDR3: CATSRTGDYGYTF. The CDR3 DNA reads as TGTGCCACCAGCAGGACAGGGGACTATGGCTACACCTTC.

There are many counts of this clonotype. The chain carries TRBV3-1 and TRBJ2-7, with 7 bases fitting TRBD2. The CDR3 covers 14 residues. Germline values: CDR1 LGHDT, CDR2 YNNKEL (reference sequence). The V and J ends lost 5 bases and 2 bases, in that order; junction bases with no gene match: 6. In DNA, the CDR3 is TGTGCCAGCAGCATCGGGGGGACCGCCTACGAGCAGTACTTC. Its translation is CASSIGGTAYEQYF.

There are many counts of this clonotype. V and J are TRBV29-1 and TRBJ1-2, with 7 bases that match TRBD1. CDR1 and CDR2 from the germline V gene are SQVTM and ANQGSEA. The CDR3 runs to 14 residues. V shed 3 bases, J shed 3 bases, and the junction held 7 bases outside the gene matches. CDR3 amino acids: CSVETGFSDYGYTF. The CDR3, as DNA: TGCAGCGTTGAGACAGGGTTTTCGGACTATGGCTACACCTTC.

This chain's CDR3 is CSATLAGRASNEQFF. The DNA of the CDR3 is TGCAGTGCTACCCTAGCGGGGAGGGCCTCTAATGAGCAGTTCTTC. V and J are TRBV20-1 and TRBJ2-1; 9 bases align to TRBD2. The CDR3 is 15 amino acids. V shed 4 bases, J shed 7 bases, and the junction held 11 bases outside the gene matches. Germline V gene lookup returns CDR1 DFQATT and CDR2 SNEGSKA (reference sequence).

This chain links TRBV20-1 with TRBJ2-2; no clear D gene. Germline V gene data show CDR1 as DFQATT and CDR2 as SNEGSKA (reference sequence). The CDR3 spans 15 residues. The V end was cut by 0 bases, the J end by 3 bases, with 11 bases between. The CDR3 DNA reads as TGCAGTGCTAGAGATCAGCGCCGGTACACCGGGGAGCTGTTTTTT. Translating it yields CSARDQRRYTGELFF.

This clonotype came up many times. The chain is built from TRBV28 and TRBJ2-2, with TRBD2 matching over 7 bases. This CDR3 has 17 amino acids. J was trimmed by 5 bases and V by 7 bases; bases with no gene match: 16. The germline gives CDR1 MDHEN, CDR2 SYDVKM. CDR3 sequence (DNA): TGTGCCAGCAACTCTAGACTAGCCGGGGTCACAACCGGGGAGCTGTTTTTT. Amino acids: CASNSRLAGVTTGELFF.

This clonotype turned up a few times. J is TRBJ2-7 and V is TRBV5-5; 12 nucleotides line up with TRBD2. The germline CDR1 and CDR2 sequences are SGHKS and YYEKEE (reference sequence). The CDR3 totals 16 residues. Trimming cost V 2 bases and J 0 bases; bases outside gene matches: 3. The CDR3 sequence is CASSFGLAGPSYEQYF. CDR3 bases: TGTGCCAGCAGCTTCGGACTAGCGGGACCCTCCTACGAGCAGTACTTC.

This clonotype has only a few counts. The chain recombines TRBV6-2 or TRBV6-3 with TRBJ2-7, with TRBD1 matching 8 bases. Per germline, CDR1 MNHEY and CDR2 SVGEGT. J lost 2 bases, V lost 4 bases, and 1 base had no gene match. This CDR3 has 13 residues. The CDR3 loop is CASSWDRTYEQYF. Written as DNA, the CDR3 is TGTGCCAGCAGTTGGGACAGGACCTACGAGCAGTACTTC.

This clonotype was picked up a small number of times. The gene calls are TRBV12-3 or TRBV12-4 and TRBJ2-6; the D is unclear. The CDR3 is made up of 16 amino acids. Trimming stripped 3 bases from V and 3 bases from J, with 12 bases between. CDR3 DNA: TGTGCCAGCAGTTTGACCCCGGGCGGTGGGGCCAACGTCCTGACTTTC. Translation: CASSLTPGGGANVLTF.

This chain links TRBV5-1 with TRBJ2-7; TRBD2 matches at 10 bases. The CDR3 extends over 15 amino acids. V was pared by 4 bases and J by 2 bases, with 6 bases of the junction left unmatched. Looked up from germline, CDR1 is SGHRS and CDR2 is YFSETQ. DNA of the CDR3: TGCGCCAGCAGCGTACGGACTAGCGGACCCTACGAGCAGTACTTC. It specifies CASSVRTSGPYEQYF.

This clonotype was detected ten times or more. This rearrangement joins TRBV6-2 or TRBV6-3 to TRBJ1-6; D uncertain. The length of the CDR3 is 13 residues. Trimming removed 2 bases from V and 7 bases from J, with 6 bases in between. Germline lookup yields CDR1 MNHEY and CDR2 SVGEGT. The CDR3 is CASSYTDNSPLHF. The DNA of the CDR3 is TGTGCCAGCAGTTACACCGACAATTCACCCCTCCACTTT.

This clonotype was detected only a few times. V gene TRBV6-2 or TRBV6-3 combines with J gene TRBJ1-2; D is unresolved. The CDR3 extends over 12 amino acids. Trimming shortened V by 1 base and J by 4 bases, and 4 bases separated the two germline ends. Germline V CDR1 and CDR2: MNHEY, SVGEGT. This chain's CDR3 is CASSYFGYGYTF. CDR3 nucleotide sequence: TGTGCCAGCAGTTACTTCGGCTATGGCTACACCTTC.

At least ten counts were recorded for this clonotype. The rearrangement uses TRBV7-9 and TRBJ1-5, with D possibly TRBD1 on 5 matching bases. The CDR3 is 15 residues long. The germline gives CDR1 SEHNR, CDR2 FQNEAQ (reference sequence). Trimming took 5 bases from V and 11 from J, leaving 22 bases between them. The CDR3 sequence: CASSALQVGMGAQHF. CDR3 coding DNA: TGTGCCAGCAGCGCCCTCCAGGTGGGGATGGGGGCCCAGCATTTT.

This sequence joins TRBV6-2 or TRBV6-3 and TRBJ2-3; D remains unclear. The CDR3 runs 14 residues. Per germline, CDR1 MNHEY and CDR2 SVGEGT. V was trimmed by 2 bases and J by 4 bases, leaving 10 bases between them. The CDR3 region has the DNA TGTGCCAGCAGTTACCTAGGAGCCCCAGATACGCAGTATTTT. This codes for CASSYLGAPDTQYF.

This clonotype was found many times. In DNA, the CDR3 is TGTGCCTCCAGGGTAGGACAGAGCAATCAGCCCCAGCATTTT. Translating it yields CASRVGQSNQPQHF. The chain couples TRBV6-1 to TRBJ1-5; maybe TRBD1 (6 bases). The V gene's germline CDR1 is MNHNS and CDR2 SASEGT. Trimming stripped 11 bases from V and 1 base from J, with 15 bases between. The CDR3 contains 14 residues.

CDR3 coding DNA: TGTGCCAGCAGCACGGGGGGCCCAGCTTTCTTT. Translating gives CASSTGGPAFF. The V and J genes are TRBV7-9 and TRBJ1-1; perhaps TRBD1 as D (6 bases). Trimming took 5 bases from V and 10 from J, leaving 11 bases between them. CDR1 SEHNR and CDR2 FQNEAQ come from the germline V gene (reference sequence). The CDR3 spans 11 residues.

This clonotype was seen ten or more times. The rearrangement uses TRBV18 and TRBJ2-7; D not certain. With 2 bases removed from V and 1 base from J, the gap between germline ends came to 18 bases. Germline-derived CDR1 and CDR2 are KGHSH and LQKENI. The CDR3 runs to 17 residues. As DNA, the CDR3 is TGTGCCAGCTCACCAGGACCCCGACGGCGGTTTTCCTACGAGCAGTACTTC. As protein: CASSPGPRRRFSYEQYF. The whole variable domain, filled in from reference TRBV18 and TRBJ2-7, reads NAGVMQNPRHLVRRRGQEARLRCSPMKGHSHVYWYRQLPEEGLKFMVYLQKENIIDESGMPKERFSAEFPKEGPSILRIQQVVRGDSAAYFCASSPGPRRRFSYEQYFGPGTRLTVT.

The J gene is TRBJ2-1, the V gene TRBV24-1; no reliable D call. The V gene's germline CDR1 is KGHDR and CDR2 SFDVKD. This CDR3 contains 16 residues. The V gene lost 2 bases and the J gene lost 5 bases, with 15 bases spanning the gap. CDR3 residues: CATSDSLSVSNNEQFF. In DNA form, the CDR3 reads TGTGCCACCAGTGATTCGCTGAGTGTGTCAAACAATGAGCAGTTCTTC.

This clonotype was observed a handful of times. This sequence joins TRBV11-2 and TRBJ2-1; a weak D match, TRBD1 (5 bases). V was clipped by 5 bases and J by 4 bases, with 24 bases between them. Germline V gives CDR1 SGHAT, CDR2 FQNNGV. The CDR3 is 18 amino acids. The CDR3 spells CASSEGVSEAGLYNEQFF. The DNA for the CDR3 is TGTGCCAGCAGCGAAGGGGTGTCGGAAGCCGGGCTTTACAATGAGCAGTTCTTC.

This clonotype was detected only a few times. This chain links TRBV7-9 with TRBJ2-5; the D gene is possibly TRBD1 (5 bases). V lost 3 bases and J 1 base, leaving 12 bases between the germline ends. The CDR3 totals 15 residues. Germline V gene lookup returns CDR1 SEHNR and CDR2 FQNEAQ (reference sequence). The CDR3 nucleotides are TGTGCCAGCAGCTTCTTATTGGGGCTCCAAGAGACCCAGTACTTC. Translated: CASSFLLGLQETQYF.

The chain's CDR3 is CAISESGLAAYEQYF. In DNA form, the CDR3 reads TGTGCCATCAGTGAGTCGGGGCTAGCGGCCTACGAGCAGTACTTC. This chain uses TRBV10-3 with TRBJ2-7; TRBD2 agrees at 7 bases. V dropped 0 bases and J dropped 2; count of bases not matched to a gene: 4. CDR1 and CDR2 from the germline V gene are ENHRY and SYGVKD. CDR3 length: 15 residues.

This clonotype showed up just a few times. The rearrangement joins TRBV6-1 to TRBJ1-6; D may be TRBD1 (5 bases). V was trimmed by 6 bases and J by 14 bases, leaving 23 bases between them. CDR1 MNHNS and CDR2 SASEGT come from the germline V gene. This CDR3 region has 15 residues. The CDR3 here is CASRPPGQGPRALHF. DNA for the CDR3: TGTGCCAGCAGACCCCCGGGGCAGGGCCCCCGGGCCCTCCACTTT.

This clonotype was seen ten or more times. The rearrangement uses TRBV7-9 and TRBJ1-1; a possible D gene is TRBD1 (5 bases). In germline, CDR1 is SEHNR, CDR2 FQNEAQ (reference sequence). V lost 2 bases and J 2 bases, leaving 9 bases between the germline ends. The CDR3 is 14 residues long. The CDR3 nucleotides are TGTGCCAGCAGCTTACAGAGGGGAAACACTGAAGCTTTCTTT. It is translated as CASSLQRGNTEAFF.

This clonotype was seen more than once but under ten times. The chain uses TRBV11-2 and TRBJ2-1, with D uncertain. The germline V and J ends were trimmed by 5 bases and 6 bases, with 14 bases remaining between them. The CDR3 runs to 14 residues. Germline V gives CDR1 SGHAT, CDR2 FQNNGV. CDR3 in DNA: TGTGCCAGCAGCCCAATGACCCATTTCAATGAGCAGTTCTTC. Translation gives CASSPMTHFNEQFF.

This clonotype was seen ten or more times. Here the CDR3 DNA reads TGTGCCAGCACTGCCGTGGGGGGACAGGGAACAGATACGCAGTATTTT. Translating it yields CASTAVGGQGTDTQYF. This chain uses TRBV2 with TRBJ2-3; 9 bases are shared with TRBD1. Germline lookup yields CDR1 SNHLY and CDR2 FYNNEI. Unmatched junction bases numbered 11, after V lost 7 bases and J lost 3 bases. The CDR3 runs to 16 residues.